The 30 T cell receptor beta chains below all came from one sample that was sequenced in a study of blood T cell repertoires in COVID-19. Data came from immunoSEQ multiplex PCR; TCRdb stores just in-frame clones and leaves some out. The data show about 240,000 clones, roughly 86% seen once. The source material was peripheral blood. Receptors were obtained from a man aged 45-65 years with acute or convalescent COVID-19.

This chain uses TRBV19 with TRBJ2-2; D possibly corresponds to TRBD1 (6 bases). V lost 9 bases, J lost 3 bases, and 11 bases lay in between. The CDR3 runs 13 residues. Germline assignment: CDR1 LNHDA and CDR2 SQIVND (reference sequence). CDR3 region: CASYRADTGELFF. In DNA, the CDR3 is TGTGCCAGCTACAGGGCGGACACCGGGGAGCTGTTTTTT.

This chain links TRBV28 with TRBJ2-3; no clear D gene. The CDR3 is made up of 15 amino acids. Germline V CDR1 and CDR2: MDHEN, SYDVKM. Trimming stripped 2 bases from V and 4 bases from J, with 13 bases between. The CDR3 loop is CASSLPREVADTQYF. DNA for the CDR3: TGTGCCAGCAGTTTACCCAGAGAGGTCGCAGATACGCAGTATTTT.

The CDR3, as DNA: TGTGCCACCAGTGACCCAGCGGGGCGGGCTTTCTTT. Translated, it gives CATSDPAGRAFF. The rearrangement links TRBV24-1 to TRBJ1-1, with a tentative D call TRBD1 (5 bases). Trimming took off 4 bases at V and 11 bases at J, with 13 bases between the two ends. This CDR3 comprises 12 residues. In germline, CDR1 is KGHDR, CDR2 SFDVKD.

This chain connects TRBV28 to TRBJ2-7; perhaps TRBD1 as D (6 bases). V gave up 3 bases and J gave up 5 bases, with 14 bases separating them. Germline V gene sequence: CDR1 MDHEN, CDR2 SYDVKM. The CDR3 is made up of 14 amino acids. DNA for the CDR3: TGTGCCAGCAGTTTTCTCTTCAAGGGGGACGAGCAGTACTTC. It yields the protein CASSFLFKGDEQYF.

J is TRBJ1-1 and V is TRBV5-5; D remains unclear. The CDR3 runs to 13 residues. Germline V CDR1 and CDR2: SGHKS, YYEKEE (reference sequence). Deletions cut 0 bases from V and 4 bases from J, with 7 bases between. The CDR3, as DNA: TGTGCCAGCAGCTTGGATCCAATCACTGAAGCTTTCTTT. This translates into CASSLDPITEAFF.

The chain joins TRBV10-3 to TRBJ2-1, with D maybe TRBD2 (6 bases). CDR1 is ENHRY and CDR2 is SYGVKD in the germline V gene. Trimming cost V 3 bases and J 8 bases, with 11 bases left between them. This CDR3 is built from 13 residues. In nucleotides, the CDR3 is TGTGCCATCAGTGAAAAATGGAGGGATGAGCAGTTCTTC. Its translation: CAISEKWRDEQFF.

The chain carries TRBV27 and TRBJ1-2; 8 bases are a match to TRBD1. V lost 6 bases, J lost 4 bases, and 7 bases stayed unmatched. This CDR3 is built from 14 residues. Germline lookup yields CDR1 MNHEY and CDR2 SMNVEV (reference sequence). The CDR3 nucleotides are TGTGCCAGCAGGGAACAGGGGGGAGGCTATGGCTACACCTTC. Translation gives CASREQGGGYGYTF.

The chain employs TRBV3-1 (or the pseudogene TRBV3-2) and TRBJ1-1; D is undetermined. V lost 5 bases, J lost 3 bases, and 7 bases lay in between. This CDR3 has 12 amino acids. Germline V gives CDR1 LGHDT, CDR2 YNNKEL (reference sequence). CDR3 in DNA: TGTGCCAGCAGCGAGGAGGACACTGAAGCTTTCTTT. It specifies CASSEEDTEAFF.

The J gene is TRBJ2-5, the V gene TRBV6-4, with TRBD1 as a possible D gene (5 bases). Germline assignment: CDR1 MRHNA and CDR2 SNTAGT. The CDR3 runs 15 residues. Trimming took 5 bases from V and 4 from J, leaving 17 bases between them. The CDR3 protein is CASSPKGPNRETQYF. The CDR3 DNA reads TGTGCCAGCAGTCCCAAGGGGCCTAACAGAGAGACCCAGTACTTC.

The J gene is TRBJ2-7, the V gene TRBV7-9; 7 bases agree with TRBD1. The ends lost 5 bases at V and 5 bases at J; junction bases unmatched: 15. Germline V lookup: CDR1 SEHNR, CDR2 FQNEAQ (reference sequence). The CDR3 has 16 residues. The chain's CDR3 is CASSARFGTARHEQYF. The CDR3 DNA sequence: TGTGCCAGCAGCGCCCGATTCGGGACAGCTCGACACGAGCAGTACTTC.

The chain couples TRBV4-1 to TRBJ2-5; TRBD1 aligns across 7 bases. CDR3 length equals 13 residues. The junction had 8 bases not matched to a gene; V was cut back by 0 bases and J by 13 bases. Germline-derived CDR1 and CDR2 are MGHRA and YSYEKL. The DNA for the CDR3 is TGCGCCAGCAGCCAAGATCCGGGACAGTCACGGTACTTC. Protein product: CASSQDPGQSRYF.

This clone was found once. The chain carries TRBV7-6 and TRBJ2-4, with D unresolved. This CDR3 is 16 amino acids long. Between the trimmed V and J ends, which lost 1 base and 0 bases, there was a span of 10 bases. Germline CDR1 and CDR2: SGHVS and FNYEAQ. Here the CDR3 DNA reads TGTGCCAGCAGCTTAGACGTCTCACTAGCCAAAAACATTCAGTACTTC. Encoded protein: CASSLDVSLAKNIQYF.

The rearrangement uses TRBV9 and TRBJ2-7; TRBD2 aligns across 7 bases. This CDR3 comprises 14 residues. Trimming at V came to 4 bases and at J to 3 bases, leaving 7 bases not matched to a gene. The germline gives CDR1 SGDLS, CDR2 YYNGEE. CDR3 loop: CASSPRTSVYEQYF. The CDR3 DNA sequence: TGTGCCAGCAGCCCTAGGACTAGTGTCTACGAGCAGTACTTC. Looking up the rest from reference TRBV9 and TRBJ2-7 gives the full variable domain: DSGVTQTPKHLITATGQRVTLRCSPRSGDLSVYWYQQSLDQGLQFLIQYYNGEERAKGNILERFSAQQFPDLHSELNLSSLELGDSALYFCASSPRTSVYEQYFGPGTRLTVT.

CDR3 DNA: TGTGCCAGCAGTGCGGACAGGGAATATGGAAACACCATATATTTT. It is translated as CASSADREYGNTIYF. This sequence joins TRBV27 and TRBJ1-3; 8 bases match TRBD1. V was clipped by 5 bases and J by 3 bases; unmatched bases: 6. Looked up from germline, CDR1 is MNHEY and CDR2 is SMNVEV (reference sequence). CDR3 length equals 15 residues.

This rearrangement joins TRBV6-5 to TRBJ1-1, with 8 bases aligning to TRBD1. The junction had 12 bases not matched to a gene; V was cut back by 6 bases and J by 6 bases. Germline V CDR1 and CDR2: MNHEY, SVGAGI. There are 15 residues in the CDR3. This chain's CDR3 is CASSLGTGGRAEAFF. CDR3 DNA sequence: TGTGCCAGCAGCCTAGGAACAGGGGGAAGGGCTGAAGCTTTCTTT.

J is TRBJ1-5 and V is TRBV10-2; tentative D call: TRBD1 (6 bases). CDR3 length equals 13 residues. Germline V CDR1 and CDR2: WSHSY, SAAADI. Trimming left V 6 bases short and J 7 bases short, with 13 bases between. The CDR3 DNA reads TGCGCCAGCAGAGAAAACAGGGACCAGCCCCAGCATTTT. Translation gives CASRENRDQPQHF.

J is TRBJ1-6 and V is TRBV12-3 or TRBV12-4; no firm D call. V was cut by 2 bases and J by 12 bases, with 11 bases left in between. This CDR3 comprises 13 residues. The CDR3 nucleotides read TGTGCCAGCAGTTTATCGACTGCTGGACCCCTCCACTTT. It yields the protein CASSLSTAGPLHF.

This chain connects TRBV7-9 to TRBJ2-1; D is perhaps TRBD2 (5 bases). The V and J ends lost 1 base and 4 bases respectively, with 11 bases between them. Looked up from germline, CDR1 is SEHNR and CDR2 is FQNEAQ (reference sequence). This CDR3 comprises 15 residues. The CDR3 spells CASSLDRGIYNEQFF. In DNA, the CDR3 is TGTGCCAGCAGCTTAGACCGGGGAATTTACAATGAGCAGTTCTTC.

This clone showed up just once. The chain couples TRBV15 to TRBJ2-5; 15 bases agree with TRBD2. V shed 5 bases and J 4 bases; nucleotides not matched to a gene: 8. Germline CDR1 is LNHNV and CDR2 is YYDKDF (reference sequence). The CDR3 sequence is 17 residues long. Here the CDR3 reads CATSPGLAGGPRETQYF. For the CDR3, the DNA is TGTGCCACCAGCCCAGGACTAGCGGGGGGGCCGCGAGAGACCCAGTACTTC.

The chain uses TRBV5-1 and TRBJ1-3; possibly TRBD1 for D (6 bases). Between the trimmed V and J ends, which lost 0 bases and 4 bases, there was a span of 11 bases. CDR1 is SGHRS and CDR2 is YFSETQ in the germline V gene. This CDR3 has 15 amino acids. The CDR3 DNA reads TGCGCCAGCAGCTTGGGCGACAGGTCCGGAAACACCATATATTTT. It specifies CASSLGDRSGNTIYF.

The chain has TRBV9 and TRBJ2-3, with 9 bases lining up with TRBD2. From germline, CDR1 is SGDLS and CDR2 YYNGEE. There are 15 residues in the CDR3. The junction had 7 bases not matched to a gene; V was cut back by 3 bases and J by 5 bases. The CDR3 bases are TGTGCCAGCAGCGCAGCGGGACTAGCTGGAGATACGCAGTATTTT. Translation: CASSAAGLAGDTQYF.

The gene calls are TRBV18 and TRBJ1-2; D ambiguous. The CDR3 extends over 15 amino acids. Germline CDR1 reads KGHSH; CDR2 reads LQKENI. V was clipped by 8 bases and J by 3 bases, with 19 bases between them. CDR3 sequence (DNA): TGTGCCAGCCCTCGAGCAGTGGGAGCCCACTATGGCTACACCTTC. Its protein product is CASPRAVGAHYGYTF.

The table lists this clone with a count of one. V gene TRBV4-1 combines with J gene TRBJ1-5, with D perhaps matching TRBD1 (6 bases). CDR3 length: 16 residues. The germline CDR1 and CDR2 sequences are MGHRA and YSYEKL. The V and J ends lost 4 bases and 0 bases respectively, with 13 bases between them. The CDR3 nucleotides are TGCGCCAGCAGCCTTCTACAGGGAAATAGCAATCAGCCCCAGCATTTT. Its translation is CASSLLQGNSNQPQHF.

In DNA, the CDR3 is TGCGCCAGCAGTCAAAAGCCGGGACAGAATCAGCCCCAGCATTTT. As protein: CASSQKPGQNQPQHF. V is TRBV23-1 and J is TRBJ1-5, with 7 bases that match TRBD1. Being an ORF, TRBV23-1 has a function that is uncertain. V was clipped by 2 bases and J by 4 bases; unmatched bases: 5. The CDR3 spans 15 residues.

The chain is built from TRBV18 and TRBJ1-6; 10 bases line up with TRBD1. This CDR3 is built from 18 residues. V dropped 5 bases and J dropped 10; count of bases not matched to a gene: 17. Germline V gives CDR1 KGHSH, CDR2 LQKENI. CDR3 nucleotides: TGTGCCAGCTCATCTTACCGGGACAGGGGCCCCTCAGGATCACCCCTCCACTTT. Residues: CASSSYRDRGPSGSPLHF.

This clone was seen only once. The rearrangement links TRBV7-2 to TRBJ1-1, with D maybe TRBD1 (6 bases). The CDR3 has 14 amino acids. Trimming pared 5 bases from V and 0 bases from J, leaving 10 bases between. Germline assignment: CDR1 SGHTA and CDR2 FQGNSA. The CDR3, as DNA: TGTGCCAGCAGCCGTCGACAGGTGAACACTGAAGCTTTCTTT. Translation: CASSRRQVNTEAFF.

This chain joins TRBV30 and TRBJ2-7; TRBD1 aligns across 10 bases. The germline V gene has CDR1 GTSNPN and CDR2 SVGIG (reference sequence). V trimming: 5 bases; J trimming: 6 bases; junction bases outside the gene matches: 4. The CDR3 is made up of 12 amino acids. CDR3 coding DNA: TGTGCCTGGGACAGGGGGCATGGCGAGCAGTACTTC. Translation gives CAWDRGHGEQYF.

The CDR3 reads CASSYSGRGDYEQYF. The CDR3 DNA sequence: TGTGCCAGCAGTTACTCGGGGCGGGGGGACTACGAGCAGTACTTC. This chain joins TRBV6-5 and TRBJ2-7; 8 bases are shared with TRBD2. The CDR3 consists of 15 residues. The J segment lost 3 bases and the V segment lost 0 bases, leaving 4 bases of the junction unmatched. Looked up from germline, CDR1 is MNHEY and CDR2 is SVGAGI.

This clone was seen only a few times. At the DNA level, this CDR3 is encoded by other sequences in the same sample as well. The V and J genes are TRBV7-2 and TRBJ2-7; D is uncertain. Per germline, CDR1 SGHTA and CDR2 FQGNSA. This CDR3 has 14 residues. V was cut by 1 base and J by 2 bases, with 9 bases left in between. The CDR3 here is CASSLEWQTYEQYF. CDR3 coding DNA: TGTGCCAGCAGCTTAGAATGGCAGACCTACGAGCAGTACTTC. The full variable domain, completed using reference TRBV7-2 and TRBJ2-7, is GAGVSQSPSNKVTEKGKDVELRCDPISGHTALYWYRQSLGQGLEFLIYFQGNSAPDKSGLPSDRFSAERTGGSVSTLTIQRTQQEDSAVYLCASSLEWQTYEQYFGPGTRLTVT.

The chain carries TRBV7-9 and TRBJ1-3; no firm D call. This CDR3 region has 14 residues. V shed 3 bases and J shed 4 bases, with 10 bases lying between them. Germline CDR1 is SEHNR and CDR2 is FQNEAQ (reference sequence). CDR3: CASSFVVAGNTIYF. The CDR3 DNA reads as TGTGCCAGCAGCTTTGTAGTTGCAGGAAACACCATATATTTT.